One sample yielded the 25 T cell receptor beta chains listed below, sequenced in a study of T cells in Graves' hyperthyroidism and ophthalmopathy. Authors of the study amplified TCR beta CDR3 regions from RNA transcripts. The HTBI set primed first-round TCR CDR3 RT-PCR. TCRdb processed the multiplex PCR reads anew with MiXCR; each CDR3 protein has one entry. Seen here are 280,000 or so distinct CDR3 sequences, less than 30% observed once, and the top ten hold over 25%. Sequenced sample: blood. These receptors all come from a middle-aged man with Graves' hyperthyroidism that later progressed to Graves' ophthalmopathy.

The chain links TRBV6-2 or TRBV6-3 to TRBJ2-7; 7 bases line up with TRBD1. The CDR3 extends over 14 amino acids. The trim removed 5 bases at V and 7 bases at J, leaving 11 bases unmatched. Germline V gene sequence: CDR1 MNHEY, CDR2 SVGEGT. The CDR3 protein is CASSTRQGREEQYF. The DNA for the CDR3 is TGTGCCAGCAGTACTAGACAGGGCCGAGAAGAGCAGTACTTC.

The chain couples TRBV11-2 to TRBJ2-7; 7 nucleotides agree with TRBD2. Trimming took 0 bases from V and 4 from J; bases not matched to a gene: 9. Germline CDR1 and CDR2: SGHAT and FQNNGV. The length of the CDR3 is 16 residues. The CDR3 DNA reads as TGTGCCAGCAGCTTAGAATTGATGCGACTAGCTTACGAGCAGTACTTC. Its translation: CASSLELMRLAYEQYF.

In its sample, this clonotype was seen many times. The V gene is TRBV5-1, the J gene TRBJ1-2; D is unresolved. The germline V and J ends were trimmed by 1 base and 3 bases, with 13 bases remaining between them. The CDR3 covers 15 residues. CDR1 is SGHRS, CDR2 YFSETQ, per germline. This CDR3 reads CASSLFASNHYGYTF. In nucleotides, the CDR3 is TGCGCCAGCAGCTTGTTTGCTTCGAACCACTATGGCTACACCTTC.

The chain recombines TRBV28 with TRBJ1-2; D unresolved. This CDR3 region has 14 residues. Germline CDR1 and CDR2: MDHEN and SYDVKM. The V end was cut by 5 bases, the J end by 6 bases, with 16 bases between. The CDR3 nucleotides are TGTGCCAGCAGTCCCCCCGCCCAATGGAATGGCTACACCTTC. Translation: CASSPPAQWNGYTF.

The sample holds many counts of this clonotype. The chain carries TRBV5-1 and TRBJ1-2; 11 nucleotides align to TRBD1. This CDR3 region has 14 residues. J gave up 6 bases and V 3 bases, and 4 bases lay outside the gene matches. Germline lookup yields CDR1 SGHRS and CDR2 YFSETQ. The CDR3 DNA reads TGCGCCAGCAGCTCGGACAGGGGGCATGATGGCTACACCTTC. Translating gives CASSSDRGHDGYTF.

This clonotype was seen more than once but under ten times. This chain uses TRBV4-1 with TRBJ1-5; the match to TRBD1 covers 9 bases. J lost 6 bases, V lost 0 bases, and 9 bases had no gene match. Germline V lookup: CDR1 MGHRA, CDR2 YSYEKL. There are 17 residues in the CDR3. The DNA for the CDR3 is TGCGCCAGCAGCCAAGATTTTGGGACAGGGTTCGGTCAGCCCCAGCATTTT. This translates into CASSQDFGTGFGQPQHF.

This clonotype was counted between two and nine times. V usage is TRBV6-5 and J usage is TRBJ1-1, with D unresolved. Germline V lookup: CDR1 MNHEY, CDR2 SVGAGI. Trimming shortened V by 2 bases and J by 7 bases, and 11 bases separated the two germline ends. CDR3 size: 13 residues. This chain's CDR3 is CASSYRASLEAFF. CDR3 DNA sequence: TGTGCCAGCAGTTACAGGGCCAGTCTTGAAGCTTTCTTT.

The chain recombines TRBV20-1 with TRBJ2-5; D is possibly TRBD1 (6 bases). CDR1 is DFQATT and CDR2 is SNEGSKA in the germline V gene (reference sequence). Trimming pared 6 bases from V and 5 bases from J, leaving 10 bases between. CDR3 length: 11 amino acids. DNA of the CDR3: TGCAGTGCAGGGACACCGGAGACCCAGTACTTC. This encodes CSAGTPETQYF.

This clonotype was seen ten or more times. The rearrangement links TRBV5-1 to TRBJ1-3, with TRBD1 identical over 8 bases. The CDR3 contains 15 residues. J was trimmed by 3 bases and V by 0 bases; bases with no gene match: 2. The germline gives CDR1 SGHRS, CDR2 YFSETQ. In DNA, the CDR3 is TGCGCCAGCAGCTTGGAAGGGACAGGTGGAAACACCATATATTTT. It translates to CASSLEGTGGNTIYF.

In this sample, this clonotype turned up many times. This chain connects TRBV7-9 to TRBJ1-2; D perhaps matches TRBD1 (6 bases). Looked up from germline, CDR1 is SEHNR and CDR2 is FQNEAQ (reference sequence). The CDR3 is 14 residues long. Trimming cost V 3 bases and J 7 bases, with 15 bases left between them. The CDR3 here is CASSLLGGDSGYTF. CDR3 DNA sequence: TGTGCCAGCAGCTTGCTGGGGGGCGATAGTGGCTACACCTTC.

Of note for this clonotype: Its ends do not fully match the called genes, so a read error is possible. V and J are TRBV12-3 or TRBV12-4 and TRBJ1-1; D is ambiguous. CDR3 length: 13 residues. The CDR3 reads CANSFALNTEAFF. In DNA form, the CDR3 reads TGTGCCAACAGTTTCGCCCTGAACACTGAAGCTTTCTTT.

This clonotype was detected ten times or more. The chain is built from TRBV6-1 and TRBJ2-7, with D possibly TRBD1 on 5 matching bases. The CDR3 has 15 amino acids. Per the germline V gene, CDR1 is MNHNS and CDR2 is SASEGT. Trimming took 6 bases from V and 0 from J, leaving 15 bases between them. DNA for the CDR3: TGTGCCAGCAGAGTGGTTTTAGGGGCCTCCTACGAGCAGTACTTC. As protein: CASRVVLGASYEQYF.

This clonotype was seen many times. The chain employs TRBV2 and TRBJ2-7, with D hard to call. Germline loops: CDR1 SNHLY, CDR2 FYNNEI. V gave up 6 bases and J gave up 5 bases, with 14 bases separating them. The CDR3 consists of 13 residues. The CDR3: CASSLIRNHEQYF. The CDR3 DNA reads as TGTGCCAGCAGCCTCATTAGGAACCACGAGCAGTACTTC.

This clonotype was found many times. The chain couples TRBV11-3 to TRBJ2-3; the match to TRBD1 covers 7 bases. V dropped 3 bases and J dropped 8; count of bases not matched to a gene: 5. The CDR3 totals 13 residues. Germline V CDR1 and CDR2: SGHNT, YENEEA. CDR3 loop: CASSLGRQGTQYF. CDR3 DNA sequence: TGTGCCAGCAGCTTGGGTAGACAGGGTACGCAGTATTTT.

This clonotype was seen ten or more times. The chain has TRBV20-1 and TRBJ1-2; 9 nucleotides match TRBD1. This CDR3 has 14 amino acids. Germline CDR1 and CDR2: DFQATT and SNEGSKA (reference sequence). V was pared by 4 bases and J by 4 bases, with 7 bases of the junction left unmatched. As DNA, the CDR3 is TGCAGTGCTAACCGGGACAGGGCTACCTATGGCTACACCTTC. This encodes CSANRDRATYGYTF.

This clonotype has ten or more counts. V is TRBV10-3 and J is TRBJ2-7, with 9 bases lining up with TRBD1. The J segment lost 5 bases and the V segment lost 6 bases, leaving 8 bases of the junction unmatched. CDR1 and CDR2 from the germline V gene are ENHRY and SYGVKD. This CDR3 has 14 amino acids. In nucleotides, the CDR3 is TGTGCCATCAGAACCGGGACAGGGATCGACGAGCAGTACTTC. Translation gives CAIRTGTGIDEQYF.

This clonotype came up many times. This chain joins TRBV4-1 and TRBJ1-2, with D tentatively TRBD1 (6 bases). CDR1 MGHRA and CDR2 YSYEKL come from the germline V gene. The CDR3 contains 14 residues. Deletions cut 1 base from V and 1 base from J, with 7 bases between. The CDR3 is CASSQGTDNYGYTF. For the CDR3, the DNA is TGCGCCAGCAGCCAAGGGACAGATAACTATGGCTACACCTTC.

Many counts were recorded for this clonotype. This chain uses TRBV4-2 with TRBJ1-1; the match to TRBD1 covers 9 bases. The V gene end was trimmed by 4 bases and the J gene end by 7 bases; junction bases not matched to a gene: 10. The V gene's germline CDR1 is LGHNA and CDR2 YNFKEQ. The CDR3 is made up of 15 amino acids. The CDR3 sequence is CASSLQQDRGGEAFF. CDR3 nucleotide sequence: TGTGCCAGCAGCCTCCAACAGGACAGGGGAGGTGAAGCTTTCTTT.

This clonotype has at least ten counts. The chain recombines TRBV15 with TRBJ1-1; TRBD1 aligns across 7 bases. The ends lost 5 bases at V and 3 bases at J; junction bases unmatched: 12. Germline CDR1 reads LNHNV; CDR2 reads YYDKDF (reference sequence). This CDR3 region has 16 residues. This chain's CDR3 is CATSGYRGLGDTEAFF. The CDR3 region has the DNA TGTGCCACCAGCGGCTACAGGGGACTGGGGGACACTGAAGCTTTCTTT.

The sample holds many counts of this clonotype. Compared with germline, one end of the junction differs, possibly owing to a read error. The chain carries TRBV19 and TRBJ1-2; maybe TRBD1 (5 bases). The CDR3 runs to 16 residues. Germline values: CDR1 LNHDA, CDR2 SQIVND (reference sequence). CDR3 residues: CASSIAGVIWDYGHTF. In DNA form, the CDR3 reads TGTGCCAGTAGTATTGCCGGGGTGATTTGGGACTATGGCCACACCTTC.

V usage is TRBV6-1 and J usage is TRBJ2-5; 12 nucleotides align to TRBD2. The CDR3 consists of 17 residues. The germline CDR1 and CDR2 sequences are MNHNS and SASEGT. The trim removed 2 bases at V and 1 base at J, leaving 5 bases unmatched. CDR3 sequence (DNA): TGTGCCAGCAGTGAACTGACTAGCGGGAGTGGCCAAGAGACCCAGTACTTC. Its protein is CASSELTSGSGQETQYF.

This clonotype was picked up many times. The chain employs TRBV2 and TRBJ2-7, with a tentative D call TRBD1 (6 bases). With 6 bases removed from V and 2 bases from J, the gap between germline ends came to 11 bases. This CDR3 is built from 13 residues. In germline, CDR1 is SNHLY, CDR2 FYNNEI. The CDR3 sequence is CASRRTATYEQYF. CDR3 bases: TGTGCCAGCAGACGGACAGCAACCTACGAGCAGTACTTC.

At least ten counts were recorded for this clonotype. The V and J genes are TRBV12-3 or TRBV12-4 and TRBJ2-7; D possibly corresponds to TRBD2 (6 bases). V shed 8 bases and J shed 7 bases, with 24 bases lying between them. The CDR3 covers 15 residues. The chain's CDR3 is CASAPALAQTREQYF. The CDR3 coding sequence is TGTGCCAGCGCTCCCGCACTAGCCCAAACACGGGAGCAGTACTTC.

In its sample, this clonotype was seen many times. The chain has TRBV12-3 or TRBV12-4 and TRBJ1-5; D call uncertain. There are 14 residues in the CDR3. V dropped 2 bases and J dropped 6 bases, with 11 bases sitting between them. The CDR3 nucleotides are TGTGCCAGCAGTTTATATCGGGTTCCTCAGCCCCAGCATTTT. The encoded protein is CASSLYRVPQPQHF.

The V and J genes are TRBV30 and TRBJ1-3; D possibly corresponds to TRBD1 (5 bases). Germline CDR1 GTSNPN, CDR2 SVGIG (reference sequence). The ends were cut back, 2 bases at V and 0 bases at J, with 8 bases in the middle. The length of the CDR3 is 14 residues. CDR3 bases: TGTGCCTGGAGTCCCACAGGCTCTGGAAACACCATATATTTT. Its protein product is CAWSPTGSGNTIYF.